Below, 11 T cell receptor beta chains from the same sample are listed, as sequenced in a study of vaccination effects on CD4 cells after COVID-19. Cultured cells yielded isolated CD4+ T cells after 10 days. No antigen has been assigned to these receptors. Sequenced by immunoSEQ multiplex PCR; TCRdb stores in-frame clones only, minus some. The sample holds around 40,000 clones, about 70% seen once. Sequenced here: CD4+ T cells from PBMCs cultured without peptide, sampled before COVID-19 vaccination. Receptors were obtained from a human donor who received a COVID-19 vaccine.

The chain recombines TRBV5-4 with TRBJ2-2, with 8 bases lining up with TRBD1. The germline CDR1 and CDR2 sequences are SGHNT and YYREEE (reference sequence). This CDR3 contains 16 residues. V lost 0 bases to trimming and J lost 5 bases; unmatched junction nucleotides: 6. CDR3 protein: CASSLGQGMITGELFF. CDR3 nucleotides: TGTGCCAGCAGCTTGGGACAGGGGATGATTACCGGGGAGCTGTTTTTT.

The chain links TRBV18 to TRBJ2-3, with TRBD2 matching 11 bases. V lost 5 bases to trimming and J lost 1 base; unmatched junction nucleotides: 8. This CDR3 has 17 amino acids. CDR1 KGHSH and CDR2 LQKENI come from the germline V gene. The CDR3 loop is CASSAIAGGTGTDTQYF. The DNA of the CDR3 is TGTGCCAGCTCAGCAATAGCGGGGGGGACCGGCACAGATACGCAGTATTTT.

V and J are TRBV5-1 and TRBJ2-3; D unresolved. The ends were cut back, 3 bases at V and 0 bases at J, with 14 bases in the middle. In germline, CDR1 is SGHRS, CDR2 YFSETQ. The CDR3 consists of 16 residues. This chain's CDR3 is CASSSLRTQSTDTQYF. The CDR3 coding sequence is TGCGCCAGCAGCTCCCTTAGGACCCAAAGCACAGATACGCAGTATTTT.

This chain uses TRBV5-6 with TRBJ1-6, with 7 bases identical to TRBD1. V shed 3 bases, J shed 0 bases, and the junction held 3 bases outside the gene matches. The CDR3 contains 16 residues. From germline, CDR1 is SGHDT and CDR2 YYEEEE. The CDR3 here is CASSSSGGSYNSPLHF. CDR3 nucleotides: TGTGCCAGCAGCTCGTCAGGGGGCTCCTATAATTCACCCCTCCACTTT.

The genes are TRBV6-5 and TRBJ2-3; TRBD2 aligns across 15 bases. Germline CDR1 and CDR2: MNHEY and SVGAGI. J was trimmed by 4 bases and V by 6 bases; bases with no gene match: 2. The length of the CDR3 is 15 residues. The CDR3 region has the DNA TGTGCCAGCAGAGGACTAGCGGGGGGGCCAGATACGCAGTATTTT. This gives the protein CASRGLAGGPDTQYF.

This chain joins TRBV6-6 and TRBJ1-5, with a weak D call TRBD1 (5 bases). Trimming took off 7 bases at V and 6 bases at J, with 16 bases between the two ends. Germline V gives CDR1 MNHNY, CDR2 SVGAGI (reference sequence). This CDR3 has 14 amino acids. CDR3 in amino acids: CASTPGGESQPQHF. The CDR3 bases are TGTGCCAGCACACCGGGGGGGGAGAGTCAGCCCCAGCATTTT.

This sequence joins TRBV7-9 and TRBJ1-5, with D perhaps matching TRBD1 (6 bases). The CDR3 totals 14 residues. Deletions cut 5 bases from V and 3 bases from J, with 11 bases between. Germline loops: CDR1 SEHNR, CDR2 FQNEAQ (reference sequence). The CDR3 loop is CASSRGQPNQPQHF. The CDR3 nucleotides read TGTGCCAGCAGCCGTGGACAGCCCAATCAGCCCCAGCATTTT.

This rearrangement joins TRBV6-4 to TRBJ2-7; D possibly corresponds to TRBD2 (6 bases). The CDR3 contains 19 residues. V gave up 2 bases and J gave up 1 base, with 24 bases separating them. Germline CDR1 MRHNA, CDR2 SNTAGT. The CDR3 DNA sequence: TGTGCCAGCAGTGACCCTATTGGAGAGACTAGTTTGGAATCCTACGAGCAGTACTTC. It specifies CASSDPIGETSLESYEQYF.

This chain links TRBV3-1 (or the pseudogene TRBV3-2) with TRBJ2-3; no clear D. V was clipped by 1 base and J by 3 bases, with 11 bases between them. Germline CDR1 is LGHDT and CDR2 is YNNKEL (reference sequence). There are 15 residues in the CDR3. In nucleotides, the CDR3 is TGTGCCAGCAGCCAAGCAGGTGTGGGGACAGATACGCAGTATTTT. This gives the protein CASSQAGVGTDTQYF.

This clone occurred once. The rearrangement links TRBV25-1 to TRBJ2-5, with 10 bases fitting TRBD1. Losses at the gene ends were 6 bases for V and 5 bases for J; bases not matched to a gene: 6. CDR1 and CDR2 (germline): MGHDK, SYGVNS. This CDR3 comprises 14 residues. The CDR3 nucleotides read TGTGCCAGCAGGTCGACAGGGGGCTTGGAGACCCAGTACTTC. This translates into CASRSTGGLETQYF.

V and J are TRBV7-9 and TRBJ2-7, with D possibly matching TRBD2 (7 bases). From germline, CDR1 is SEHNR and CDR2 FQNEAQ (reference sequence). The CDR3 contains 15 residues. Between the trimmed V and J ends, which lost 3 bases and 2 bases, there was a span of 14 bases. CDR3 DNA: TGTGCCAGCAGCTTCGGGGGGCCGGGGACCTACGAGCAGTACTTC. Its translation is CASSFGGPGTYEQYF.